The 17 T cell receptor beta chains in this list originate from one sample, sequenced in a study of T cell changes during pregnancy in multiple sclerosis. The data were produced by immunoSEQ multiplex PCR, yet TCRdb's version contains in-frame clones alone and is incomplete. The sample shows fewer than 35,000 clones, roughly 89% of them seen only once. The starting material was CD4+ T cells from peripheral blood mononuclear cells, obtained in the third trimester of pregnancy. Receptors were obtained from a female donor in good health, enrolled as a control in a pregnancy study.

The gene calls are TRBV19 and TRBJ2-7; tentatively, D is TRBD1 (5 bases). Germline V CDR1 and CDR2: LNHDA, SQIVND (reference sequence). Trimming pared 6 bases from V and 2 bases from J, leaving 11 bases between. The CDR3 totals 13 residues. The CDR3 reads CASRSAGPYEQYF. The CDR3, as DNA: TGTGCCAGTAGGTCGGCAGGGCCCTACGAGCAGTACTTC.

The chain uses TRBV6-5 and TRBJ1-4; no reliable D call. V dropped 6 bases and J dropped 11 bases, with 16 bases sitting between them. Looked up from germline, CDR1 is MNHEY and CDR2 is SVGAGI. The CDR3 covers 13 residues. The chain's CDR3 is CASRSGGGWKLFF. DNA of the CDR3: TGTGCCAGCAGGTCAGGTGGTGGGTGGAAACTGTTTTTT.

This sequence joins TRBV5-1 and TRBJ2-5; 8 bases match TRBD1. V lost 4 bases to trimming and J lost 5 bases; unmatched junction nucleotides: 4. In germline, CDR1 is SGHRS, CDR2 YFSETQ. There are 13 residues in the CDR3. CDR3 DNA sequence: TGCGCCAGCAGCGAGCAGGGGGCTGAGACCCAGTACTTC. This gives the protein CASSEQGAETQYF.

This clone was found a few times. The genes are TRBV14 and TRBJ1-1; no definite D call. The V end lost 0 bases, the J end lost 1 base, and 9 bases lay between the germline ends. CDR3 length: 15 amino acids. CDR1 and CDR2 from the germline V gene are SGHDN and FVKESK. The CDR3 region is CASSQEGGSNTEAFF. The DNA of the CDR3 is TGTGCCAGCAGCCAAGAGGGCGGGTCGAACACTGAAGCTTTCTTT. Full variable domain (remainder filled in from reference TRBV14 and TRBJ1-1): EAGVTQFPSHSVIEKGQTVTLRCDPISGHDNLYWYRRVMGKEIKFLLHFVKESKQDESGMPNNRFLAERTGGTYSTLKVQPAELEDSGVYFCASSQEGGSNTEAFFGQGTRLTVV.

J is TRBJ2-3 and V is TRBV25-1; D is possibly TRBD2 (6 bases). V lost 7 bases, J lost 4 bases, and 12 bases lay in between. The CDR3 is 13 amino acids. Germline CDR1 reads MGHDK; CDR2 reads SYGVNS. The CDR3 DNA is TGTGCCAGCAACTCGGGAGCGTCAGATACGCAGTATTTT. Its protein is CASNSGASDTQYF.

The chain joins TRBV5-1 to TRBJ2-3, with 16 nucleotides matching TRBD2. Losses at the gene ends were 4 bases for V and 2 bases for J; bases not matched to a gene: 4. The V gene's germline CDR1 is SGHRS and CDR2 YFSETQ. The CDR3 totals 17 residues. The CDR3 sequence: CASSPGLAGGITDTQYF. The DNA of the CDR3 is TGCGCCAGCAGCCCGGGACTAGCGGGGGGGATCACAGATACGCAGTATTTT.

The chain links TRBV29-1 to TRBJ2-1; TRBD2 is a possible D gene (5 bases). CDR1 SQVTM and CDR2 ANQGSEA come from the germline V gene. The CDR3 runs 11 residues. The V end lost 7 bases, the J end lost 10 bases, and 14 bases lay between the germline ends. CDR3 nucleotide sequence: TGCAGCGGGTGGGAGAGCGTAGAGCAGTTCTTC. This translates into CSGWESVEQFF.

This clone is a singleton in its sample. The chain employs TRBV5-1 and TRBJ2-5; perhaps TRBD2 as D (6 bases). The CDR3 contains 15 residues. Per the germline V gene, CDR1 is SGHRS and CDR2 is YFSETQ. V lost 4 bases, J lost 5 bases, and 18 bases lay in between. CDR3 residues: CASSPSGWGRETQYF. CDR3 DNA sequence: TGCGCCAGCAGCCCATCGGGCTGGGGGAGGGAGACCCAGTACTTC.

The J gene is TRBJ1-4, the V gene TRBV7-2, with D tentatively TRBD1 (5 bases). The ends were cut back, 1 base at V and 15 bases at J, with 15 bases in the middle. The CDR3 is 13 amino acids. From germline, CDR1 is SGHTA and CDR2 FQGNSA. CDR3 sequence reads: CASSLVGGGVLFF. CDR3 DNA: TGTGCCAGCAGCTTAGTGGGCGGGGGGGTTTTGTTTTTT.

This clone was counted a single time. The gene calls are TRBV6-1 and TRBJ2-7; the D is unclear. Germline lookup yields CDR1 MNHNS and CDR2 SASEGT. V dropped 3 bases and J dropped 3 bases, with 6 bases sitting between them. The CDR3 contains 12 residues. CDR3 sequence reads: CASSDNNYEQYF. CDR3 nucleotide sequence: TGTGCCAGCAGTGACAACAACTACGAGCAGTACTTC.

This chain links TRBV11-3 with TRBJ2-5; 9 nucleotides agree with TRBD2. There are 16 residues in the CDR3. Trimming at V came to 1 base and at J to 3 bases, leaving 6 bases not matched to a gene. Germline CDR1 and CDR2: SGHNT and YENEEA. The CDR3 here is CASSLGGGGVEETQYF. The CDR3 DNA is TGTGCCAGCAGCTTAGGTGGCGGGGGGGTCGAAGAGACCCAGTACTTC.

The gene calls are TRBV6-5 and TRBJ1-5; possible D gene TRBD1, 5 bases. CDR3 length equals 13 residues. Germline lookup yields CDR1 MNHEY and CDR2 SVGAGI. Trimming pared 6 bases from V and 9 bases from J, leaving 15 bases between. The CDR3 sequence: CASSPGPLRPQHF. The CDR3 region has the DNA TGTGCCAGCAGCCCAGGGCCCCTGAGGCCCCAGCATTTT.

V gene TRBV18 combines with J gene TRBJ2-2; 8 bases are a match to TRBD2. V dropped 6 bases and J dropped 0; count of bases not matched to a gene: 0. Germline CDR1 is KGHSH and CDR2 is LQKENI. The CDR3 contains 14 residues. The CDR3 region is CASSTSANTGELFF. CDR3 bases: TGTGCCAGCTCGACTAGCGCGAACACCGGGGAGCTGTTTTTT.

V gene TRBV27 combines with J gene TRBJ2-1; 7 bases align to TRBD1. This CDR3 spans 16 amino acids. The trim removed 7 bases at V and 0 bases at J, leaving 9 bases unmatched. The germline V gene encodes CDR1 MNHEY and CDR2 SMNVEV (reference sequence). CDR3 loop: CASTTRRDSSYNEQFF. The CDR3 nucleotides read TGTGCCAGCACTACTCGAAGGGACAGCTCCTACAATGAGCAGTTCTTC.

The chain recombines TRBV6-6 with TRBJ1-3; 7 bases map to TRBD1. The junction had 6 bases not matched to a gene; V was cut back by 0 bases and J by 4 bases. The CDR3 length is 16 residues. Germline V gene lookup returns CDR1 MNHNY and CDR2 SVGAGI (reference sequence). The CDR3 is CASSYSPTGLGNTIYF. Written as DNA, the CDR3 is TGTGCCAGCAGTTACTCTCCGACAGGGTTAGGAAACACCATATATTTT.

This sequence joins TRBV4-2 and TRBJ2-7; TRBD2 aligns across 7 bases. The CDR3 spans 16 residues. Germline assignment: CDR1 LGHNA and CDR2 YNFKEQ. Germline trimming cut 3 bases from V and 2 bases from J; bases unmatched to any gene: 10. The CDR3 sequence is CASSQGLLATTYEQYF. The CDR3 DNA is TGTGCCAGCAGCCAGGGACTATTAGCAACCACCTACGAGCAGTACTTC.

The V call is TRBV6-1, the J call TRBJ1-5; the D gene is possibly TRBD1 (6 bases). V lost 6 bases and J 3 bases, leaving 12 bases between the germline ends. CDR1 and CDR2 from the germline V gene are MNHNS and SASEGT. The CDR3 loop spans 14 amino acids. CDR3: CASRWTASNQPQHF. The CDR3 coding sequence is TGTGCCAGCAGATGGACAGCTTCCAATCAGCCCCAGCATTTT.